This TCR beta chain was recovered during a study of T-cell reconstitution after alpha-beta-depleted transplantation in children. This clonotype was found many times. Its antigen is not known. Study-level findings and limits: The main origin of T-cell counts and diversity one year after transplant was newly produced T cells.

TCRbeta library preparation incorporated unique molecular identifiers. TCRdb itself ran the PCR reads through MiXCR, one entry per CDR3 protein. The sample has hundreds of thousands of distinct CDR3 sequences; about an eighth are singletons. Trimming cost V 5 bases and J 5 bases, with 9 bases left between them. In germline, CDR1 is SEHNR, CDR2 FQNEAQ (reference sequence). There are 12 residues in the CDR3. Sample: PBMCs, taken before TCRalphabeta/CD19-depleted stem cell transplant. The chain links TRBV7-9 to TRBJ1-2; unclear D gene. The receptor's source is a girl aged 2 to 10 with congenital amegakaryocytic thrombocytopenia, due to receive a stem cell transplant. CDR3 coding DNA: TGTGCCAGCAGCCAAGCAATGTATGGCTACACCTTC. Amino acid sequence: CASSQAMYGYTF.